The 29 T cell receptor beta chains given below trace back to one sample, sequenced in a study of regulatory T cells in long-lasting Graves disease. iRepertoire HTBI primers and Arm-PCR of CDR3 regions built TCR beta libraries. From the multiplex PCR reads, TCRdb called clonotypes with MiXCR, one entry per CDR3 protein. The sample gives 360,000 or so distinct CDR3 sequences, around 23% of which show up once; less than 30% is in the top ten. Described time point: persistent/refractory GD, antithyroid drugs over 5 years with positive TRAb. From PBMCs, RNA was extracted and then used to make the TCR library. This sample comprised peripheral blood mononuclear cells (PBMCs), obtained when the disease was refractory, from a patient treated with antithyroid drugs. The receptor set was obtained from a woman between 35 and 50 years old with Graves disease.

The chain recombines TRBV18 with TRBJ2-7; D unclear. Germline loops: CDR1 KGHSH, CDR2 LQKENI. CDR3 size: 12 residues. Trimming shortened V by 1 base and J by 3 bases, and 4 bases separated the two germline ends. The CDR3 DNA is TGTGCCAGCTCACCACAGGACTACGAGCAGTACTTC. It is translated as CASSPQDYEQYF.

For this clonotype: A much larger clone lies a single base off, so this may be a read error. The rearrangement links TRBV6-1 to TRBJ1-4; 10 bases map to TRBD1. J lost 13 bases, V lost 5 bases, and 13 bases had no gene match. The germline gives CDR1 MNHNS, CDR2 SASEGT. The CDR3 loop spans 15 amino acids. The CDR3 sequence is CASSPTGTGVSILFF. The CDR3, as DNA: TGTGCCAGCAGTCCAACCGGGACAGGGGTTAGTATACTGTTTTTT.

This clonotype showed up just a few times. The V and J genes are TRBV3-1 and TRBJ2-3; D may correspond to TRBD1 or TRBD2 (5 bases each). Trimming left V 1 base short and J 4 bases short, with 12 bases between. The V gene's germline CDR1 is LGHDT and CDR2 YNNKEL (reference sequence). The CDR3 contains 15 residues. The CDR3 nucleotides read TGTGCCAGCAGCCAAGCCCGACGGGGCGCAGATACGCAGTATTTT. Translating it yields CASSQARRGADTQYF.

The gene calls are TRBV7-2 and TRBJ2-7; 11 nucleotides agree with TRBD2. V lost 3 bases and J lost 2; bases outside the gene matches: 6. Germline V gene sequence: CDR1 SGHTA, CDR2 FQGNSA. This CDR3 is built from 16 residues. The DNA of the CDR3 is TGTGCCAGCAGCTTCGCCGGGACTAGCGGTCCCTACGAGCAGTACTTC. Translation: CASSFAGTSGPYEQYF.

Many counts were recorded for this clonotype. V gene TRBV6-1 combines with J gene TRBJ2-7; D not resolved. Germline V CDR1 and CDR2: MNHNS, SASEGT. The CDR3 contains 15 residues. Deletions cut 6 bases from V and 2 bases from J, with 17 bases between. The CDR3 is CASRRSLHLPYEQYF. DNA of the CDR3: TGTGCCAGCAGGCGCTCGCTTCATTTACCCTACGAGCAGTACTTC.

This clonotype has at least ten counts. CDR3 in amino acids: CSADRRPNTEAFF. In DNA form, the CDR3 reads TGCAGTGCGGACCGCAGACCGAACACTGAAGCTTTCTTT. The chain uses TRBV20-1 and TRBJ1-1, with D uncertain. There are 13 residues in the CDR3. Trimming removed 6 bases from V and 1 base from J, with 12 bases in between. CDR1 DFQATT and CDR2 SNEGSKA come from the germline V gene (reference sequence).

As for this clonotype: A much larger clone lies a single base off, so this may be a read error. V is TRBV7-9 and J is TRBJ2-7, with no clear D. Germline V CDR1 and CDR2: SEHNR, FQNEAQ (reference sequence). Trimming cost V 4 bases and J 2 bases, with 12 bases left between them. The length of the CDR3 is 14 residues. The CDR3 protein is CASSSMAQPYEQYF. In DNA, the CDR3 is TGTGCCAGCAGCTCAATGGCTCAACCCTACGAGCAGTACTTC. Looking up the rest from reference TRBV7-9 and TRBJ2-7 gives the full variable domain: DTGVSQNPRHKITKRGQNVTFRCDPISEHNRLYWYRQTLGQGPEFLTYFQNEAQLEKSRLLSDRFSAERPKGSFSTLEIQRTEQGDSAMYLCASSSMAQPYEQYFGPGTRLTVT.

DNA for the CDR3: TGTGCCAGCAGCCCCGGACAGGGAATCGAGCAGTACTTC. As protein: CASSPGQGIEQYF. The chain links TRBV14 to TRBJ2-7; TRBD1 agrees at 8 bases. The CDR3 has 13 amino acids. The germline gives CDR1 SGHDN, CDR2 FVKESK. Trimming at V came to 4 bases and at J to 6 bases, leaving 5 bases not matched to a gene.

This clonotype occurred many times. The rearrangement uses TRBV7-8 and TRBJ1-1; no clear D. This CDR3 has 18 amino acids. The V gene lost 1 base and the J gene lost 0 bases, with 18 bases spanning the gap. Germline V gives CDR1 SGHVS, CDR2 FQNEAQ. CDR3 residues: CASSLVAYGIILNTEAFF. The CDR3 DNA reads as TGTGCCAGCAGCTTAGTAGCCTACGGTATAATCTTGAACACTGAAGCTTTCTTT.

The chain is built from TRBV27 and TRBJ2-2, with TRBD1 as a possible D gene (5 bases). Trimming left V 5 bases short and J 1 base short, with 11 bases between. The CDR3 contains 15 residues. Germline V gene sequence: CDR1 MNHEY, CDR2 SMNVEV (reference sequence). The CDR3 loop is CASSPRALNTGELFF. The CDR3 DNA reads as TGTGCCAGCAGTCCCAGGGCCCTGAACACCGGGGAGCTGTTTTTT.

In regard to this clonotype: This may be a read error: a much more frequent sequence differs by one nucleotide. The chain is built from TRBV6-5 and TRBJ2-5; 8 bases are a match to TRBD2. The CDR3 runs 15 residues. CDR1 and CDR2 from the germline V gene are MNHEY and SVGAGI. The V gene end was trimmed by 4 bases and the J gene end by 7 bases; junction bases not matched to a gene: 11. The CDR3 sequence: CASSWGSGVGGTQYF. In DNA form, the CDR3 reads TGTGCCAGCAGTTGGGGTAGCGGGGTCGGGGGGACCCAGTACTTC.

This clonotype was detected many times. In DNA, the CDR3 is TGTGCCAGCAGTGAATCCGCGAGCTCCTACGAGCAGTACTTC. Its translation is CASSESASSYEQYF. The rearrangement uses TRBV25-1 and TRBJ2-7; D unclear. Trimming removed 1 base from V and 0 bases from J, with 7 bases in between. CDR3 length: 14 residues. From germline, CDR1 is MGHDK and CDR2 SYGVNS.

This clonotype was detected ten times or more. The V call is TRBV12-3 or TRBV12-4, the J call TRBJ1-3; D possibly corresponds to TRBD1 (5 bases). V was pared by 4 bases and J by 4 bases, with 11 bases between. The CDR3 extends over 14 amino acids. The CDR3 sequence: CASSSEGAGNTIYF. CDR3 bases: TGTGCCAGCAGTTCTGAAGGGGCCGGAAACACCATATATTTT.

This clonotype was found many times. The rearrangement uses TRBV28 and TRBJ1-1, with TRBD1 identical over 8 bases. Germline values: CDR1 MDHEN, CDR2 SYDVKM. This CDR3 spans 12 amino acids. J lost 8 bases, V lost 6 bases, and 5 bases had no gene match. The CDR3, as DNA: TGTGCCAGCAGCTTACAGGGGGGGGAAGCTTTCTTT. The encoded protein is CASSLQGGEAFF.

The chain carries TRBV13 and TRBJ2-2, with 8 nucleotides matching TRBD2. J lost 7 bases, V lost 3 bases, and 10 bases had no gene match. The length of the CDR3 is 16 residues. Germline CDR1 and CDR2: PRHDT and FYEKMQ (reference sequence). CDR3 sequence reads: CASSFQAGGRIGELFF. CDR3 nucleotides: TGTGCCAGCAGCTTCCAGGCGGGAGGTCGGATCGGGGAGCTGTTTTTT.

The chain employs TRBV20-1 and TRBJ1-2; D might be TRBD1 (5 bases). CDR1 and CDR2 (germline): DFQATT, SNEGSKA (reference sequence). This CDR3 is 14 amino acids long. V lost 3 bases and J 3 bases, leaving 14 bases between the germline ends. The DNA for the CDR3 is TGCAGTGCTAGGCGCGACAGTGGGGACTATGGCTACACCTTC. Translated: CSARRDSGDYGYTF.

This clonotype was observed a handful of times. The V call is TRBV5-1, the J call TRBJ2-6; 9 nucleotides match TRBD1. This CDR3 is 17 amino acids long. Trimming cost V 3 bases and J 0 bases; bases outside gene matches: 4. In germline, CDR1 is SGHRS, CDR2 YFSETQ. CDR3 DNA: TGCGCCAGCAGCTCCGGGACAGGGTACTCTGGGGCCAACGTCCTGACTTTC. It encodes CASSSGTGYSGANVLTF.

On this clonotype itself: Being one base from a much bigger clone, this may be a read error. The genes are TRBV11-1 and TRBJ2-7; 7 nucleotides match TRBD2. The CDR3 covers 15 residues. Germline V gene sequence: CDR1 SGHAT, CDR2 FQDESV (reference sequence). The CDR3 loop is CASSSGSSGFYEQHF. The CDR3 nucleotides read TGTGCCAGCAGTTCAGGTTCTAGCGGATTCTACGAGCAGCACTTC. The full variable domain, rest sourced from reference TRBV11-1 and TRBJ2-7, is EAEVAQSPRYKITEKSQAVAFWCDPISGHATLYWYRQILGQGPELLVQFQDESVVDDSQLPKDRFSAERLKGVDSTLKIQPAELGDSAMYLCASSSGSSGFYEQHFGPGTRLTVT.

The CDR3 DNA follows: TGTGCCACCAGCAGAGCTGTAGGACAGCAAAACACCATATATTTT. This encodes CATSRAVGQQNTIYF. The chain carries TRBV15 and TRBJ1-3, with a possible D match to TRBD1 (6 bases). The CDR3 runs 15 residues. The V end lost 1 base, the J end lost 6 bases, and 13 bases lay between the germline ends. Germline-derived CDR1 and CDR2 are LNHNV and YYDKDF (reference sequence).

This clonotype has ten or more counts. The rearrangement links TRBV6-5 to TRBJ1-1; D remains ambiguous. Trimming cost V 7 bases and J 3 bases, with 18 bases left between them. Germline loops: CDR1 MNHEY, CDR2 SVGAGI. There are 15 residues in the CDR3. The CDR3 DNA reads as TGTGCCAGCATTTATTCCCCCTCAAGGGACACTGAAGCTTTCTTT. Translated, it gives CASIYSPSRDTEAFF.

This clonotype was seen repeatedly, ten times or more. The chain recombines TRBV29-1 with TRBJ2-2; D is ambiguous. Germline-derived CDR1 and CDR2 are SQVTM and ANQGSEA. Trimming removed 6 bases at V and 0 bases at J, with 8 bases between. This CDR3 has 13 residues. The DNA of the CDR3 is TGCAGCGTGCTCAGTTCGAACACCGGGGAGCTGTTTTTT. Encoded protein: CSVLSSNTGELFF.

This clonotype was seen a few times. V is TRBV7-2 and J is TRBJ2-5, with TRBD2 identical over 12 bases. Germline V gene lookup returns CDR1 SGHTA and CDR2 FQGNSA. The CDR3 runs to 15 residues. V lost 4 bases and J lost 4; bases outside the gene matches: 4. CDR3 loop: CASSSRGLAGETQYF. CDR3 bases: TGTGCCAGCAGCTCGAGGGGACTAGCGGGAGAGACCCAGTACTTC.

This clonotype was counted many times. This chain joins TRBV11-1 and TRBJ2-5; 7 bases are shared with TRBD1. Trimming cost V 4 bases and J 7 bases; bases outside gene matches: 9. The germline CDR1 and CDR2 sequences are SGHAT and FQDESV (reference sequence). The CDR3 runs 14 residues. The CDR3 region is CASSSTGVTVTQYF. The CDR3 DNA follows: TGTGCCAGCAGCTCAACAGGGGTTACCGTGACCCAGTACTTC.

The V and J genes are TRBV20-1 and TRBJ2-1, with 12 bases fitting TRBD2. Trimming removed 0 bases from V and 7 bases from J; junction bases left unmatched: 7. There are 16 residues in the CDR3. The germline CDR1 and CDR2 sequences are DFQATT and SNEGSKA (reference sequence). CDR3 region: CSARDRRLAGVNEQFF. The CDR3 coding sequence is TGCAGTGCTAGAGATAGGAGACTAGCGGGAGTGAATGAGCAGTTCTTC.

The table lists this clonotype with a count of one. A junction boundary mismatches the germline segment, possibly from a read error. V is TRBV5-4 and J is TRBJ2-7, with 14 nucleotides matching TRBD2. Per germline, CDR1 SGHNT and CDR2 YYREEE (reference sequence). The CDR3 runs to 12 residues. For the CDR3, the DNA is TGTGCCAGCAGCGGGGGACTAGCGGGAGTGGTCTTC. It is translated as CASSGGLAGVVF.

This clonotype was seen more than once but under ten times. This sequence may be a read error, since a much larger clone differs from it by one base. This sequence joins TRBV3-1 and TRBJ2-5, with D tentatively TRBD1 or TRBD2 (5 bases each). The CDR3 has 12 amino acids. V lost 1 base, J lost 6 bases, and 6 bases lay in between. From germline, CDR1 is LGHDT and CDR2 YNNKEL (reference sequence). In nucleotides, the CDR3 is TGTGCCAGCAGCCAAGTGGGACAGACCCAGTACTTC. It encodes CASSQVGQTQYF.

This clonotype appeared many times. The CDR3 DNA is TGTGCCAGCAGGAACGGACGGGAGAGCAATCAGCCCCAGCATTTT. It yields the protein CASRNGRESNQPQHF. This rearrangement joins TRBV28 to TRBJ1-5; D unresolved. The germline V gene has CDR1 MDHEN and CDR2 SYDVKM. This CDR3 is 15 amino acids long. Trimming cost V 6 bases and J 1 base, with 13 bases left between them.

The V call is TRBV3-1, the J call TRBJ1-5; D remains ambiguous. Per the germline V gene, CDR1 is LGHDT and CDR2 is YNNKEL (reference sequence). The V and J ends lost 4 bases and 2 bases respectively, with 9 bases between them. The CDR3 sequence is 14 residues long. The CDR3 protein is CASSPKSGNQPQHF. CDR3 in DNA: TGTGCCAGCAGCCCAAAATCTGGCAATCAGCCCCAGCATTTT.

The chain employs TRBV9 and TRBJ2-6; D assignment may be TRBD1 or TRBD2 (5 bases each). The CDR3 is 15 amino acids. Germline V gene data show CDR1 as SGDLS and CDR2 as YYNGEE. V lost 4 bases to trimming and J lost 4 bases, with 12 bases between them. The CDR3 coding sequence is TGTGCCAGCAGCCGATCCAGGGACGGGGCCAACGTCCTGACTTTC. Translating it yields CASSRSRDGANVLTF.